The source of this T cell receptor (beta chain) is a study of T-cell memory formation after mild COVID-19. For the study at large: Largely, TCR clusters stayed within a single donor. Broader study findings: CM and EM subsets held most contracting CD4+ clones; EMRA held CD8+ ones.

TCRdb itself ran the 5' RACE reads through MiXCR, one entry per CDR3 protein. The repertoire holds around 390,000 distinct CDR3 sequences, with approximately 15% as singletons. This clonotype appeared many times. Its antigen is not known. CDR1 and CDR2 from the germline V gene are SGHTA and FQGNSA. The CDR3 spans 13 residues. Trimming pared 5 bases from V and 2 bases from J, leaving 8 bases between. The sequencing input was PBMCs or a T cell subset sorted from them (not recorded which). The chain employs TRBV7-2 and TRBJ2-3; D call uncertain. The sequence was collected from a man aged 18 to 30 who had mild COVID-19 (a few samples of this study predate the infection). Cell type and time point are not known. CDR3 loop: CASSPTHTDTQYF. Here the CDR3 DNA reads TGTGCCAGCAGCCCAACCCACACAGATACGCAGTATTTT.